These 4 T cell receptor beta chains share one sample of origin, sequenced in a study of blood T cell repertoires in COVID-19. Produced via immunoSEQ multiplex PCR; TCRdb's table is partial and in-frame only. The sample has some 190,000 clones; 80% to 90% are singletons. Specimen: peripheral blood. These receptors all come from a middle-aged woman with COVID-19, enrolled during active disease.

This clone was counted once. The rearrangement links TRBV2 to TRBJ1-1; D unclear. The germline V gene has CDR1 SNHLY and CDR2 FYNNEI. The CDR3 covers 14 residues. Trimming took off 6 bases at V and 2 bases at J, with 13 bases between the two ends. The CDR3 protein is CASSLPAGNTEAFF. The CDR3 DNA is TGTGCCAGCAGCCTTCCGGCAGGAAACACTGAAGCTTTCTTT.

The rearrangement uses TRBV28 and TRBJ1-2, with TRBD1 as a possible D gene (5 bases). V was trimmed by 2 bases and J by 1 base, leaving 11 bases between them. Looked up from germline, CDR1 is MDHEN and CDR2 is SYDVKM. The CDR3 has 15 amino acids. The CDR3 protein is CASSLQGLINYGYTF. In DNA form, the CDR3 reads TGTGCCAGCAGTTTACAGGGCCTTATTAACTATGGCTACACCTTC.

This rearrangement joins TRBV27 to TRBJ1-2, with D possibly being TRBD1 (5 bases). Deletions cut 6 bases from V and 4 bases from J, with 15 bases between. The CDR3 has 14 amino acids. Germline V gene sequence: CDR1 MNHEY, CDR2 SMNVEV (reference sequence). CDR3 amino acids: CASRETEKIYGYTF. The CDR3 coding sequence is TGTGCCAGCAGGGAGACAGAAAAGATCTATGGCTACACCTTC.

The chain uses TRBV9 and TRBJ2-4; 8 nucleotides line up with TRBD1. Germline trimming cut 2 bases from V and 9 bases from J; bases unmatched to any gene: 7. The CDR3 runs to 14 residues. From germline, CDR1 is SGDLS and CDR2 YYNGEE. This CDR3 is CASSVGQGFSIQYF. The CDR3 DNA reads TGTGCCAGCAGCGTCGGACAGGGTTTTAGCATTCAGTACTTC.